This is a list of T cell receptor beta chains from one sample in a study of OX40 agonist ivuxolimab in advanced cancers. Some clones are missing from TCRdb's copy, which holds only in-frame ones; the method was immunoSEQ multiplex PCR. The sample has about 42,000 clones; approximately 80% are singletons. The input for sequencing was CD4+ or CD8+ T cells sorted from blood, taken in a trial of the OX40 agonist ivuxolimab. Receptors were obtained from an adult with an advanced solid tumor such as melanoma, head and neck, liver or kidney cancer. Each CDR3 is given with its conserved first and last residue. A D gene is named only where the DNA matches it firmly. Some rows mark clone size as missing; the rest say once, few, many or name a class of expanded clone.

>few|TRBJ2-7|TRBD2|TRBV4-2
TGTGCCAGCAGCCAAGTCTTCCTAGCGGGAGGCCTGACCTACGAGCAGTACTTC
CASSQVFLAGGLTYEQYF
>NA|TRBJ2-1|NA|TRBV5-1
TGCGCCAGCAGCTTTTTGTCCAGGGGCAATGAGCAGTTCTTC
CASSFLSRGNEQFF
>NA|TRBJ1-1|NA|TRBV10-3
TGTGCCATCAGTCAGACAGGAGAGAACACTGAAGCTTTCTTT
CAISQTGENTEAFF
>NA|TRBJ2-7|NA|TRBV27
TGTGCCAGCAGTCAGGGGCCCATATCCTACGAGCAGTACTTC
CASSQGPISYEQYF
>NA|TRBJ1-4|NA|TRBV5-4
TGTGCCAGCAGCTTGAAGCCAACTAATGAAAAACTGTTTTTT
CASSLKPTNEKLFF
>NA|TRBJ2-3|TRBD2|TRBV5-4
TGTGCCGGGCGTCGGGAGGGCCCCGCAGATACGCAGTATTTT
CAGRREGPADTQYF
>NA|TRBJ1-1|TRBD1|TRBV6-5
TGTGCCAGCAGTCAAGGGACAGGGAACACTGAAGCTTTCTTT
CASSQGTGNTEAFF
>NA|TRBJ2-7|NA|TRBV5-1
TGCGCCAGCAGCTTGGGGGACTACGAGCAGTACTTC
CASSLGDYEQYF
>once|TRBJ2-5|TRBD1|TRBV6-6
TGTGCCAGCAGTTACGGGCAGGGGGCTGAGACCCAGTACTTC
CASSYGQGAETQYF
>NA|TRBJ2-7|NA|TRBV7-9
TGTGCCAGCAGCTTAGAAAACTTAGCGTTCAGGGCGGCCAGGTACGAGCAGTACTTC
CASSLENLAFRAARYEQYF
>NA|TRBJ1-2|TRBD1|TRBV7-3
TGTGCCAGCAGCTTAACGGCCTCTCCCTTTCAGGGGGCGGTAGATCTTTTGATTGGAAGAGGCTACACCTTC
CASSLTASPFQGAVDLLIGRGYTF
>NA|TRBJ2-1|TRBD1|TRBV15
TGTGCCACCAGCAGAGGATCTGACAGGGGGGCCAATGAGCAGTTCTTC
CATSRGSDRGANEQFF
>NA|TRBJ2-7|NA|TRBV28
TGTGCCAGCACCTCCGATTACCTCGAGCAGTACTTC
CASTSDYLEQYF
>once|TRBJ2-3|NA|TRBV10-3
TGTGCCATCAGCACAGGGAGAGCGCTAGATACGCAGTATTTT
CAISTGRALDTQYF
>NA|TRBJ2-1|NA|TRBV5-1
TGCGCCAGCAGCCCGGACAGCTACAATGAGCAGTTCTTC
CASSPDSYNEQFF
>once|TRBJ2-3|NA|TRBV5-1
TGCGCCAGCAGACAGGACCTGGGGGACACAGATACGCAGTATTTT
CASRQDLGDTDTQYF
>NA|TRBJ1-2|NA|TRBV10-2
TGCGCCAGCAGTGCTGGGGTAGCGGGAGGTGGGGGCTATGGCTACACCTTC
CASSAGVAGGGGYGYTF
>NA|TRBJ2-1|TRBD2|TRBV10-3
TGTGCCATCAGTGTTTCTAGCGGGAATCTGGATGAGCAGTTCTTC
CAISVSSGNLDEQFF
>NA|TRBJ2-5|NA|TRBV5-1
TGCGCCAGCAGCTTGGTAGCTGGGGCCCTCCAAGAGACCCAGTACTTC
CASSLVAGALQETQYF
>NA|TRBJ2-2|TRBD2|TRBV18
TGTGCCAGCTCACGGGAGATCGCTAGCGGGGGACCGAACACCGGGGAGCTGTTTTTT
CASSREIASGGPNTGELFF
>NA|TRBJ2-7|NA|TRBV7-9
TGTGCCAGCAGCTTCTCAATATCCTACGAGCAGTACTTC
CASSFSISYEQYF
>NA|TRBJ2-1|NA|TRBV11-1
TGTGCCAGCAGCTCTAGCGGGACAGGATACAATGAGCAGTTCTTC
CASSSSGTGYNEQFF
>NA|TRBJ1-2|TRBD1|TRBV27
TGTGCCAGCAGAGGACAGGGAGAAGGCTACACCTTC
CASRGQGEGYTF
>NA|TRBJ1-1|TRBD1|TRBV5-6
TGTGCCAGCAGCTTCCAAGGACAGGGAGGCACTGAAGCTTTCTTT
CASSFQGQGGTEAFF
>NA|TRBJ1-1|NA|TRBV7-8
TGTGCCAGCAGCTCGGACCGATCCGAAGCTTTCTTT
CASSSDRSEAFF
>NA|TRBJ2-7|NA|TRBV6-6
TGTGCCAGCAGTTACGCAGGGGACTACGAGCAGTACTTC
CASSYAGDYEQYF
>NA|TRBJ2-2|NA|TRBV18
TGTGCCAGCTCACCGGCGGGGAACACCGGGGAGCTGTTTTTT
CASSPAGNTGELFF
>NA|TRBJ1-1|NA|TRBV5-1
TGCGCCAGCAGCCCCGAGGAGGGGACTGAAGCTTTCTTT
CASSPEEGTEAFF
>NA|TRBJ2-5|NA|TRBV7-6
TGTGCCAGCAGCCTCCTGGGCGGGCAAGAGACCCAGTACTTC
CASSLLGGQETQYF
>NA|TRBJ2-1|TRBD1|TRBV4-1
TGCGCCAGCAGCCCTGGGTTCGGACAGGGTCCTAACGATGAGCAGTTCTTC
CASSPGFGQGPNDEQFF
>NA|TRBJ1-2|NA|TRBV28
TGTGCCAGCAGTTTACCGTACCTGGATGGCTACACCTTC
CASSLPYLDGYTF
>few|TRBJ1-2|NA|TRBV25-1
TGTGCCAGCAGTGAATACGGCAGATCCTATGGCTACACCTTC
CASSEYGRSYGYTF
>NA|TRBJ1-1|NA|TRBV30
TGTGCCTGGGGGGCGGGCCGCAACACTGAAGCTTTCTTT
CAWGAGRNTEAFF
>few|TRBJ2-3|NA|TRBV5-1
TGCGCCAGCAGCCACCCCAGAGAGGGGGACCGCACAGATACGCAGTATTTT
CASSHPREGDRTDTQYF
>few|TRBJ1-5|NA|TRBV2
TGTGCCAGCAGTGAAATAGCGTTACGGGTTTTTAGCAATCAGCCCCAGCATTTT
CASSEIALRVFSNQPQHF
>few|TRBJ2-5|TRBD2|TRBV7-2
TGTGCCAGCAGCGTCACTAGCGGGGTTCTAGCGACCCAGTACTTC
CASSVTSGVLATQYF
>NA|TRBJ2-5|TRBD2|TRBV5-8
TGTGCCAGCAGCCGGACTAGCGGGACAATCAACCAAGAGACCCAGTACTTC
CASSRTSGTINQETQYF
>NA|TRBJ2-2|TRBD2|TRBV7-8
TGTGCCAGCAGCCCGGAGGGGGGACTAGCGGGGGCCCTGAACACCGGGGAGCTGTTTTTT
CASSPEGGLAGALNTGELFF
>NA|TRBJ2-3|TRBD1|TRBV19
TGTGCCAGTAGCGGGGACAGGGGGTCCGCCGGGGGTACGCAGTATTTT
CASSGDRGSAGGTQYF
>NA|TRBJ2-2|TRBD1|TRBV5-1
TGCGCCAGCAGCCCTAGGACAGGGAACACCGGGGAGCTGTTTTTT
CASSPRTGNTGELFF
>NA|TRBJ1-5|NA|TRBV19
TGTGCCAGTGTTGGAGCCCACGACAGTAATCAGCCCCAGCATTTT
CASVGAHDSNQPQHF
>NA|TRBJ2-1|NA|TRBV6-5
TGTGCCAGCAGTTACGGGGGTGTTCTGGAGAATGAGCAGTTCTTC
CASSYGGVLENEQFF
>NA|TRBJ2-1|NA|TRBV7-2
TGTGCCAGCAGCTTAGCAACGAGCTCCTACAATGAGCAGTTCTTC
CASSLATSSYNEQFF
>NA|TRBJ1-1|NA|TRBV4-1
TGCGCCAGCAGAAAACAAGCGAACACTGAAGCTTTCTTT
CASRKQANTEAFF
>NA|TRBJ2-7|TRBD1|TRBV18
TGTGCCAGCTCATCCCAGACAGGGGTCTACGAGCAGTACTTC
CASSSQTGVYEQYF
>NA|TRBJ2-5|NA|TRBV4-3
TGCGCCAGCAGCCAAGATACTAGAGGAGAGACCCAGTACTTC
CASSQDTRGETQYF
>NA|TRBJ2-5|NA|TRBV4-1
TGCGCCAGCAGCCCGACAGGCTTGAGAGAGACCCAGTACTTC
CASSPTGLRETQYF
>NA|TRBJ1-5|NA|TRBV19
TGTGCCAGTAGTCCAAGGGGAGGAGTGGGCAATCAGCCCCAGCATTTT
CASSPRGGVGNQPQHF
>once|TRBJ2-1|NA|TRBV29-1
TGCAGCGTTGAAGACGGGAGCAATGAGCAGTTCTTC
CSVEDGSNEQFF
>once|TRBJ2-1|TRBD2|TRBV9
TGTGCCAGCAGCCCGGGGGGGCCCTTTACCTACAATGAGCAGTTCTTC
CASSPGGPFTYNEQFF
>NA|TRBJ2-7|NA|TRBV6-5
TGTGCCAGCAGTTTGTCTGGAGGGGGATACGAGCAGTACTTC
CASSLSGGGYEQYF
>NA|TRBJ1-5|NA|TRBV21-1
TGTGCCAGCAGCCCAAAAAAAACGCCATTGCCCGGGACATCTCGGCGTAGTCAGCCCCAGCATTTT
CASSPKKTPLPGTSRRSQPQHF
>NA|TRBJ1-1|NA|TRBV7-8
TGTGCCAGCCTCGAGAACACTGAAGCTTTCTTT
CASLENTEAFF
>many|TRBJ2-7|TRBD2|TRBV7-9
TGTGCCAGCAGCCCCCCGCTGCGGGAGGGACTTTACGAGCAGTACTTC
CASSPPLREGLYEQYF